This entry lists 22 T cell receptor delta chains sequenced from one sample in a study of γδ T cells in repeated Plasmodium falciparum infection. TCRdb processed the multiplex PCR reads again with the CATT caller. The table records over 45,000 delta-chain clones, less than 2% of them present only once. Flow sorting of PBMC yielded separate Vgamma9/Vdelta2+ and Vdelta2-negative gammadelta T cell populations for bulk repertoire analysis. What was sequenced was gamma-delta T cells from blood. These receptors came from a pool of human donors (malaria-infected and uninfected, not separated).

This clone has a handful of counts. TCRdb's entry gives the protein of a much larger clone, which mismatches this DNA's translation at residue 9, likely from a read error; the protein reported here is translated from the DNA. This rearrangement joins TRDV1 to TRDJ1; D is ambiguous. Germline V CDR1 and CDR2: TSWWSYY, QGS. This CDR3 comprises 17 residues. The V end was cut by 3 bases, the J end by 4 bases, with 21 bases between. The CDR3 DNA follows: TGTGCTCTTGGGGACAATTCCAACACCTGGATTCGCGATAAACTCATCTTT. This gives the protein CALGDNSNTWIRDKLIF.

Regarding this clone: A read error likely explains why the TCRdb protein, taken from a much larger clone, differs from this DNA's translation at residue 8; the protein shown is translated from the DNA. This sequence joins TRDV1 and TRDJ1; a weak D match, TRDD2 (5 bases). As TCRdb names no J gene, one was assigned here on the basis of a DNA match to germline. This CDR3 is 18 amino acids long. V lost 3 bases and J 2 bases, leaving 22 bases between the germline ends. The germline gives CDR1 TSWWSYY, CDR2 QGS. CDR3: CALGELRYPTPGTDKLIF. The CDR3 DNA is TGTGCTCTTGGGGAGCTTAGGTACCCTACTCCGGGTACCGATAAACTCATCTTT.

Turning to this clone: The germline gene is not matched at one end of the junction; a read error may be the cause. This chain links TRDV1 with TRDJ1; the match to TRDD3 covers 7 bases. Germline CDR1 TSWWSYY, CDR2 QGS. The CDR3 loop spans 17 amino acids. CDR3 in amino acids: CALGALFSFGGHDKPIF. In nucleotides, the CDR3 is TGTGCTCTTGGGGCCCTCTTCTCTTTTGGGGGACACGATAAACCCATCTTT.

Details on this clone: A far larger clone is just one base off, so this is likely a read error. Other DNA sequences within the sample encode an identical CDR3. The chain carries TRDV1 and TRDJ1, with 9 positions matching TRDD2. Matching the DNA to germline supplied the J gene, which TCRdb does not give. J gave up 5 bases and V 1 base, and 17 bases lay outside the gene matches. The CDR3 is 19 amino acids. Germline-derived CDR1 and CDR2 are TSWWSYY and QGS. CDR3 sequence reads: CALGEPWAFLRGDGDKLIF. The CDR3 DNA reads as TGTGCTCTTGGGGAACCTTGGGCCTTCCTACGGGGGGATGGAGATAAACTCATCTTT.

In the case of this clone: A far larger clone is off by one base, so a read error is likely. Other DNA variants within this sample encode the same CDR3. This chain's CDR3 is CALGELVGMYRHAPVLGDTTDKLIF. DNA for the CDR3: TGTGCTCTTGGGGAACTAGTAGGGATGTACCGACACGCCCCAGTACTGGGGGATACTACCGATAAGCTCATCTTT. This chain connects TRDV1 to TRDJ1; TRDD3 matches at 12 bases. This CDR3 spans 25 amino acids. In germline, CDR1 is TSWWSYY, CDR2 QGS.

Concerning this clone: TCRdb records a much larger clone's protein for this DNA, with a difference at residue 9 that likely arises from a read error; the protein given is the translation of the DNA. The genes are TRDV1 and TRDJ1; no clear D gene. No J segment appears in TCRdb, so it was assigned here by matching the sequence to germline. The CDR3 covers 19 residues. From germline, CDR1 is TSWWSYY and CDR2 QGS. V was trimmed by 0 bases and J by 0 bases, leaving 20 bases between them. DNA for the CDR3: TGTGCTCTTGGGGAACTGCCGGTCCACGGTTTCCGGAACACCGATAAACTCATCTTT. Residues: CALGELPVHGFRNTDKLIF.

To note about this clone: This DNA translates differently at residue 4 from the TCRdb protein, which is that of a much larger clone; a read error is likely, and the protein shown is the DNA's own translation. The rearrangement links TRDV1 to TRDJ1, with 9 bases aligning to TRDD3. TCRdb leaves out the J gene; it was filled in here by matching the DNA to germline. There are 23 residues in the CDR3. CDR1 and CDR2 from the germline V gene are TSWWSYY and QGS. The CDR3 DNA reads as TGTGCTCTTGAGGAGCCCGCGAACCGGGACTGGGGGACTCCCCTAAAGTACACCAATAAACTCATCTTT. It specifies CALEEPANRDWGTPLKYTNKLIF.

This clone was counted between two and nine times. This likely stems from a read error, as it lies one base from a far larger clone. In the same sample, other DNA sequences code for this CDR3. The J gene is TRDJ1, the V gene TRDV1; D gene ambiguous. CDR1 TSWWSYY and CDR2 QGS come from the germline V gene. This CDR3 comprises 21 residues. The CDR3 loop is CALGEDSTPRPTRTYTDKLIF. CDR3 sequence (DNA): TGTGCTCTTGGGGAAGACTCTACTCCACGTCCGACCCGGACGTACACCGATAAGCTCATCTTT.

This clone was seen ten or more times. The chain has TRDV1 and TRDJ1; 11 nucleotides match TRDD3. The J gene, left out of TCRdb, was set here by checking the DNA against germline. Per the germline V gene, CDR1 is TSWWSYY and CDR2 is QGS. This CDR3 has 18 amino acids. The ends lost 1 base at V and 8 bases at J; junction bases unmatched: 15. The CDR3 sequence is CALGEPPTEYYWGIKLIF. In DNA, the CDR3 is TGTGCTCTTGGGGAACCCCCCACGGAATATTACTGGGGGATAAAACTCATCTTT.

In the case of this clone: The protein held in TCRdb is that of a much larger clone and does not match this DNA's translation at residue 13, likely because of a read error; the protein shown is translated from the DNA. The gene calls are TRDV2 and TRDJ1, with 8 bases that match TRDD3. The J gene is not listed in TCRdb, so it was assigned here from a DNA match to germline. In germline, CDR1 is GEAIGNYY, CDR2 EKD. The CDR3 contains 17 residues. The CDR3 protein is CACDTVSGIRNTGKLIF. Written as DNA, the CDR3 is TGTGCCTGTGACACCGTCTCCGGGATACGAAACACCGGTAAACTCATCTTT.

This clone was detected a few times. This likely reflects a read error, since a far larger clone is one base away. This CDR3 is also generated by other DNA sequences in the sample. The chain is built from TRDV1 and TRDJ1; 12 bases are a match to TRDD3. Germline lookup yields CDR1 TSWWSYY and CDR2 QGS. V gave up 2 bases and J gave up 1 base; unmatched junction bases: 29. The CDR3 is 25 amino acids. CDR3 DNA sequence: TGTGCTCTTGGGGAAAAGGCCTTCCTACACCTTCCTTACTGGGGGATACTCGCACGCACCGATAAACTCATCTTT. It yields the protein CALGEKAFLHLPYWGILARTDKLIF.

Worth noting for this clone: At residue 20, TCRdb's protein is not the same as the translated DNA, so the protein here was read from the DNA. The chain has TRDV1 and TRDJ1; D is perhaps TRDD3 (6 bases). The J gene, left out of TCRdb, was set here by checking the DNA against germline. The CDR3 has 24 amino acids. V was pared by 0 bases and J by 7 bases, with 42 bases between. Per germline, CDR1 TSWWSYY and CDR2 QGS. CDR3 region: CALGELGLPLNSLSLGDPSTKLIF. The CDR3 DNA sequence: TGTGCTCTTGGGGAACTAGGATTGCCTTTGAACTCCCTTAGTCTTGGGGATCCCTCCACTAAACTCATCTTT.

Worth noting for this clone: A far larger clone is off by one base, so a read error is likely. Other DNA sequences within the sample encode an identical CDR3. With the J gene uncalled, the V gene is TRDV3; TRDD2, as called in the table, went unchecked against the DNA. The CDR3 is made up of 15 amino acids. Germline assignment: CDR1 TVYSNPD and CDR2 GDNSRS (reference sequence). The CDR3: CAFSTAYSLTDKLIF. CDR3 bases: TGTGCCTTTAGTACCGCCTACTCCCTTACCGATAAACTCATCTTC.

This clone was counted between two and nine times. The likely explanation is a read error, given a far larger clone one base away. The identical CDR3 is also encoded by other nucleotide sequences in the sample. The gene calls are TRDV2 and TRDJ1; TRDD3 agrees at 11 bases. The J gene, not given by TCRdb, was assigned here from a germline match of the nucleotide sequence. The CDR3 extends over 19 amino acids. Germline values: CDR1 GEAIGNYY, CDR2 EKD. V lost 0 bases to trimming and J lost 0 bases; unmatched junction nucleotides: 11. The CDR3 DNA is TGTGCCTGTGACACCGGCCCTGGGGGATACCCCCCGTACACCGATAAACTCATCTTT. Translation gives CACDTGPGGYPPYTDKLIF.

On this clone: A read error is likely here: a far larger clone is one base away. At the DNA level, this CDR3 is encoded by other sequences in the same sample as well. The V gene is TRDV1, the J gene TRDJ1, with 11 bases that match TRDD3. The J gene, left out of TCRdb, was set here by checking the DNA against germline. CDR3 length: 24 residues. Germline lookup yields CDR1 TSWWSYY and CDR2 QGS. CDR3 coding DNA: TGTGCTCTTGGGGAACTCAGATCCTACCTCCTTCGTACTGGGGGATATATCCACACCGACAAACTCATCTTT. Its protein is CALGELRSYLLRTGGYIHTDKLIF.

As regards this clone: A read error likely explains why the TCRdb protein, taken from a much larger clone, differs from this DNA's translation at residues 4 and 15; the protein shown is translated from the DNA. The chain joins TRDV1 to TRDJ1, with a possible D match to TRDD3 (6 bases). The CDR3 is 21 residues long. From germline, CDR1 is TSWWSYY and CDR2 QGS. The CDR3 reads CALEEKGRPWTKWGCTDKLIF. The CDR3 DNA sequence: TGTGCTCTTGAGGAAAAAGGCCGACCATGGACTAAATGGGGGTGCACCGATAAACTCATCTTT.

In regard to this clone: Just one base apart from a much larger clone, this may be a read error. Other DNA sequences in the sample encode the same CDR3. V is TRDV2 and J is TRDJ1, with 10 bases that match TRDD3. In the absence of a J gene in TCRdb, the DNA was matched to germline to assign it here. This CDR3 is built from 17 residues. Germline CDR1 reads GEAIGNYY; CDR2 reads EKD. DNA of the CDR3: TGTGCCTGTGACACCTTACTGGGGGATCCCTACACCGACAAACTCATCTTT. Its translation is CACDTLLGDPYTDKLIF.

The sample holds a few counts of this clone. The translation of this DNA and the TCRdb protein of a much larger clone differ at residue 8, probably owing to a read error; the protein shown here is translated from the DNA. The chain recombines TRDV2 with TRDJ1; maybe TRDD3 (6 bases). The J gene, left out of TCRdb, was set here by checking the DNA against germline. V was trimmed by 1 base and J by 0 bases, leaving 17 bases between them. CDR3 length: 17 amino acids. Looked up from germline, CDR1 is GEAIGNYY and CDR2 is EKD. CDR3 sequence (DNA): TGTGCCTGTGACACGTTAGCCCGGGGGACCAACACCGATAAACTCATCTTT. It specifies CACDTLARGTNTDKLIF.

This clone was seen many times. The protein TCRdb gives is from a much larger clone and does not agree with this DNA's translation at residue 15, likely a read error; the protein shown here comes from the DNA. The chain recombines TRDV2 with TRDJ1; TRDD3 matches at 8 bases. TCRdb is silent on the J gene; assignment here came from matching the DNA to germline. The CDR3 runs to 18 residues. Germline lookup yields CDR1 GEAIGNYY and CDR2 EKD. The CDR3 DNA follows: TGTGCCTGTGACACGGTAGGAGGTACCTGGGGGAAAACCGATAGACTCATCTTT. Translated, it gives CACDTVGGTWGKTDRLIF.

There are many counts of this clone. Since a far larger clone is one base different, this is likely a read error. Other nucleotide sequences in the sample specify the same CDR3. The chain employs TRDV2 and TRDJ1; 11 nucleotides agree with TRDD3. The J gene is absent in TCRdb and was assigned here via DNA matching to germline. The ends lost 6 bases at V and 2 bases at J; junction bases unmatched: 28. This CDR3 spans 22 amino acids. The germline CDR1 and CDR2 sequences are GEAIGNYY and EKD. CDR3 residues: CACWHPTSSRSTGGYFTDKLIF. The CDR3 DNA reads TGTGCCTGTTGGCACCCTACGTCTTCTAGGTCTACTGGGGGATATTTTACCGATAAACTCATCTTT.

This clone appeared many times. This sequence is one base from a far larger clone and is likely a read error. This CDR3 is also generated by other DNA sequences in the sample. The rearrangement uses TRDV1 and TRDJ2; D is perhaps TRDD2 or TRDD3 (5 bases each). Germline loops: CDR1 TSWWSYY, CDR2 QGS. The CDR3 is 15 residues long. The DNA of the CDR3 is TGTGCTCTCGGGGTCGTGGGGTTTCCTGCGGGACAACTCTTCTTT. Its protein is CALGVVGFPAGQLFF.

This clone was recorded at least ten times. A clone one base away is much larger, so this may be a read error. This CDR3 is also generated by other DNA sequences in the sample. The chain carries TRDV1 and TRDJ1, with D uncertain. Per the germline V gene, CDR1 is TSWWSYY and CDR2 is QGS. V lost 0 bases, J lost 2 bases, and 10 bases lay in between. The CDR3 is made up of 15 amino acids. CDR3 protein: CALGELTGGTDKLIF. The DNA for the CDR3 is TGTGCTCTTGGGGAACTTACCGGTGGTACCGATAAACTCATCTTT.